One sample yielded the 10 T cell receptor beta chains listed below, sequenced in a study of T cells after yellow fever vaccination. TCRdb re-called the 5' RACE reads with MiXCR, one entry per CDR3 protein. Of some 670,000 distinct CDR3 sequences in the sample, around an eighth were seen once. Sequences were derived from PBMCs, sampled on the day of the yellow fever booster vaccination. All receptors derive from a man aged 25-40 years who received the YFV17D yellow fever vaccine.

The chain recombines TRBV7-8 with TRBJ2-7, with D tentatively TRBD2 (6 bases). Germline loops: CDR1 SGHVS, CDR2 FQNEAQ. With 5 bases removed from V and 1 base from J, the gap between germline ends came to 12 bases. The length of the CDR3 is 14 residues. CDR3 nucleotides: TGTGCCAGCAGCCCCCCGACTAGTTCCTACGAGCAGTACTTC. It specifies CASSPPTSSYEQYF.

There are a few counts of this clonotype. The gene calls are TRBV18 and TRBJ2-1; the D is unclear. The CDR3 has 17 residues. Germline CDR1 reads KGHSH; CDR2 reads LQKENI. The V end lost 0 bases, the J end lost 6 bases, and 18 bases lay between the germline ends. The CDR3 loop is CASSPPNVESSGNEQFF. The CDR3 DNA sequence: TGTGCCAGCTCACCACCAAACGTGGAGAGCTCGGGCAATGAGCAGTTCTTC. Full variable domain (remainder filled in from reference TRBV18 and TRBJ2-1): NAGVMQNPRHLVRRRGQEARLRCSPMKGHSHVYWYRQLPEEGLKFMVYLQKENIIDESGMPKERFSAEFPKEGPSILRIQQVVRGDSAAYFCASSPPNVESSGNEQFFGPGTRLTVL.

The J gene is TRBJ2-5, the V gene TRBV5-1; 9 positions agree with TRBD2. The V gene end was trimmed by 3 bases and the J gene end by 4 bases; junction bases not matched to a gene: 13. Per the germline V gene, CDR1 is SGHRS and CDR2 is YFSETQ. This CDR3 region has 17 residues. CDR3 loop: CASSSDVLTSGGETQYF. CDR3 bases: TGCGCCAGCAGCTCCGACGTGCTGACTAGCGGAGGAGAGACCCAGTACTTC.

V gene TRBV7-2 combines with J gene TRBJ1-1; D remains ambiguous. The CDR3 has 14 residues. Trimming took off 1 base at V and 2 bases at J, with 8 bases between the two ends. CDR1 is SGHTA, CDR2 FQGNSA, per germline. The CDR3: CASSLVYSNTEAFF. The CDR3 nucleotides read TGTGCCAGCAGCTTAGTGTACAGCAACACTGAAGCTTTCTTT. The full variable domain, with the rest looked up from reference TRBV7-2 and TRBJ1-1, is GAGVSQSPSNKVTEKGKDVELRCDPISGHTALYWYRQSLGQGLEFLIYFQGNSAPDKSGLPSDRFSAERTGGSVSTLTIQRTQQEDSAVYLCASSLVYSNTEAFFGQGTRLTVV.

This clonotype showed up just a few times. This chain joins TRBV5-1 and TRBJ2-5; D call uncertain. The CDR3 is 14 amino acids. V shed 3 bases and J shed 5 bases, with 14 bases lying between them. Germline CDR1 reads SGHRS; CDR2 reads YFSETQ. The CDR3 DNA reads as TGCGCCAGCAGCTCTCCTAGGAGTGGCGAGACCCAGTACTTC. As protein: CASSSPRSGETQYF.

V gene TRBV11-2 combines with J gene TRBJ2-7; tentative D call: TRBD2 (6 bases). Deletions cut 2 bases from V and 3 bases from J, with 14 bases between. CDR1 and CDR2 from the germline V gene are SGHAT and FQNNGV. The CDR3 sequence is 15 residues long. The CDR3 sequence is CASSLMEGPYYEQYF. DNA of the CDR3: TGTGCCAGCAGCTTAATGGAGGGACCGTACTACGAGCAGTACTTC.

This clonotype was observed a few times. V and J are TRBV5-1 and TRBJ2-7; no reliable D call. This CDR3 region has 13 residues. CDR1 and CDR2 from the germline V gene are SGHRS and YFSETQ. Between the trimmed V and J ends, which lost 5 bases and 5 bases, there was a span of 14 bases. CDR3 in DNA: TGCGCCAGCAGACCTTCCCCCTTGGACGAGCAGTACTTC. Protein: CASRPSPLDEQYF.

The chain has TRBV9 and TRBJ2-1; TRBD2 aligns across 11 bases. CDR1 SGDLS and CDR2 YYNGEE come from the germline V gene. V lost 2 bases, J lost 4 bases, and 2 bases stayed unmatched. The CDR3 consists of 15 residues. The CDR3 DNA follows: TGTGCCAGCAGCGTTAGCGGGAGGGTTTACAATGAGCAGTTCTTC. It encodes CASSVSGRVYNEQFF.

The genes are TRBV4-3 and TRBJ2-3; 9 nucleotides line up with TRBD1. CDR1 LGHNA and CDR2 YSLEER come from the germline V gene. Trimming took 4 bases from V and 5 from J; bases not matched to a gene: 4. The CDR3 is 14 amino acids. CDR3 residues: CASSPGQGQDTQYF. CDR3 bases: TGCGCCAGCAGCCCGGGACAGGGACAAGATACGCAGTATTTT.

There are many counts of this clonotype. Sequence at one end of the junction differs from germline and may be a read error. The chain uses TRBV12-3 or TRBV12-4 and TRBJ2-7; D call uncertain. The CDR3 length is 11 residues. As DNA, the CDR3 is TGCGCCAGCAGCTCCCGATACGAGCAGTACTTC. Its translation is CASSSRYEQYF.